This TCR beta chain was sequenced for a study of metastatic and nonmetastatic thyroid tumors. Whole-study context: For malignant and benign thyroid patients, tumor or nodule tissue and blood were the sources whose repertoires were compared.

The table lists this clone with a few counts. Antigen unknown. A much larger clone sits a single nucleotide away, making a read error possible. Whole-study results and caveats: In blood and tumor, TCR beta diversity was reportedly significantly higher in malignant thyroid tumors than in benign nodules.

In the original analysis: CDR3 was compared across clinicopathological groups, and the resulting differences were used to build a distant-metastasis classifier for papillary thyroid cancer. Using MiXCR, TCRdb re-called clones from the PCR reads. TCRdb's processing, not the study's, gives the V and J calls here. The sample contains about 69,000 clones, 14% of which appear only once. This CDR3 comprises 15 residues. CDR1 SGHAT and CDR2 FQNNGV come from the germline V gene. V gave up 3 bases and J gave up 0 bases, with 10 bases separating them. Each patient came to thyroid surgery without any prior treatment (of any kind).

The clonotype was recovered from a male donor with papillary thyroid cancer or a benign thyroid nodule (not recorded which). Some clones in this sample may be carry-over from other donors' samples. Input material: blood. J is TRBJ2-3 and V is TRBV11-2; the D is unclear. The CDR3 coding sequence is TGTGCCAGCAGCTTCTCCCCTATAAGCACAGATACGCAGTATTTT. Translated: CASSFSPISTDTQYF. Combining the CDR3 with reference TRBV11-2 and TRBJ2-3 gives the whole variable domain EAGVAQSPRYKIIEKRQSVAFWCNPISGHATLYWYQQILGQGPKLLIQFQNNGVVDDSQLPKDRFSAERLKGVDSTLKIQPAKLEDSAVYLCASSFSPISTDTQYFGPGTRLTVL.